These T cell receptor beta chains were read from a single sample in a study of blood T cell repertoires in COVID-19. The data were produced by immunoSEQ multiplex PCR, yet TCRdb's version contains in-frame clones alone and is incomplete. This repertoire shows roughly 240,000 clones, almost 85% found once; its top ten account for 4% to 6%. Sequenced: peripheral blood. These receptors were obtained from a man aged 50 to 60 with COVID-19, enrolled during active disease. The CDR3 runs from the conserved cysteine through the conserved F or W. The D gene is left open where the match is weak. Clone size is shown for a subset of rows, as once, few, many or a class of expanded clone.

CASSPAGGVNTEAFF TGTGCCAGCTCACCGGCTGGGGGGGTGAACACTGAAGCTTTCTTT NA NA TRBJ1-1 TRBV18
CASSYSQGSRNSPLHF TGTGCCAGCAGCTACAGTCAGGGCAGTCGAAATTCACCCCTCCACTTT NA NA TRBJ1-6 TRBV14
CASSRGQGIFSNQPQHF TGTGCCAGCAGCCGCGGACAGGGGATATTTAGCAATCAGCCCCAGCATTTT NA TRBD1 TRBJ1-5 TRBV7-8
CASSAWDRGSGNTIYF TGTGCCAGCAGCGCTTGGGACAGGGGGTCTGGAAACACCATATATTTT NA TRBD1 TRBJ1-3 TRBV9
CASKTSTANTEAFF TGTGCCAGCAAAACTTCAACAGCGAACACTGAAGCTTTCTTT few NA TRBJ1-1 TRBV19
CASSLVTDNQPQHF TGTGCCAGCAGCTTAGTAACAGACAATCAGCCCCAGCATTTT NA NA TRBJ1-5 TRBV7-9
CASSVGDITNSPLHF TGTGCCAGCAGCGTAGGGGACATTACCAATTCACCCCTCCACTTT NA NA TRBJ1-6 TRBV9
CASGLDLTGELFF TGTGCTAGTGGTCTCGACTTAACCGGGGAGCTGTTTTTT NA NA TRBJ2-2 TRBV12-5
CASSSQGKADTQYF TGTGCCAGCAGCTCCCAGGGGAAGGCAGATACGCAGTATTTT NA NA TRBJ2-3 TRBV13
CAWSAYPGTGQPEAFF TGTGCCTGGAGTGCTTACCCCGGGACAGGGCAGCCTGAAGCTTTCTTT NA TRBD1 TRBJ1-1 TRBV30
CASSFRARRDRATDTQYF TGTGCCAGCAGTTTCCGAGCCCGCCGGGACAGGGCTACAGATACGCAGTATTTT NA TRBD1 TRBJ2-3 TRBV27
CASSLGGISYNEQFF TGTGCCAGCAGCTTGGGGGGTATCTCCTACAATGAGCAGTTCTTC NA NA TRBJ2-1 TRBV28
CASSAHPTGAETQYF TGTGCCAGCAGCGCCCACCCAACAGGGGCAGAGACCCAGTACTTC once TRBD1 TRBJ2-5 TRBV9
CASSVGQGGGNTIYF TGTGCCAGCAGCGTCGGACAGGGAGGTGGAAACACCATATATTTT NA TRBD1 TRBJ1-3 TRBV9